This T cell receptor beta chain came from a study of cytomegalovirus exposure and HLA in healthy donors. Primers included in the PCR were 60 Vbeta and 13 Jbeta primers. The table came from immunoSEQ multiplex PCR; TCRdb's copy has only in-frame clones and leaves some out. The sample contains some 120,000 clones, less than 85% of which appear only once. This clone came up a few times. Per germline, CDR1 SGHVS and CDR2 FQNEAQ. The junction had 11 bases not matched to a gene; V was cut back by 4 bases and J by 0 bases. The CDR3 runs 17 residues. The sample consisted of PBMCs. The V call is TRBV7-8, the J call TRBJ2-5, with TRBD1 matching over 7 bases. This sequence originates from a male donor in good health and CMV-seronegative. CDR3 region: CASSSKWDGTDQETQYF. The CDR3 coding sequence is TGTGCCAGCAGCTCAAAATGGGACGGGACAGACCAAGAGACCCAGTACTTC.